The 15 T cell receptor beta chains below all came from one sample that was sequenced in a study of blood T cell repertoires in COVID-19. Repertoires were generated with immunoSEQ multiplex PCR, while TCRdb's copy carries only in-frame clones and drops some. The sample includes 78,000 or so clones, about 89% of them seen just once. Material: peripheral blood. Source of these receptors: a man aged 50 to 59 with active or convalescent COVID-19.

This clone has a handful of counts. The chain joins TRBV5-6 to TRBJ2-7; 10 nucleotides align to TRBD1. J lost 6 bases, V lost 2 bases, and 5 bases had no gene match. This CDR3 has 14 amino acids. Germline loops: CDR1 SGHDT, CDR2 YYEEEE. The CDR3 bases are TGTGCCAGCAGCTTCGGGACAGGGGCTTCCGAGCAGTACGTC. It translates to CASSFGTGASEQYV.

The rearrangement links TRBV19 to TRBJ2-2; a possible D gene is TRBD1 (5 bases). The CDR3 runs to 15 residues. The germline CDR1 and CDR2 sequences are LNHDA and SQIVND (reference sequence). The germline V and J ends were trimmed by 6 bases and 6 bases, with 17 bases remaining between them. As DNA, the CDR3 is TGTGCCAGTAGGAGGCCCAGGGTCAGTTCCGGGGAGCTGTTTTTT. It codes for CASRRPRVSSGELFF.

This clone was counted a single time. This chain connects TRBV19 to TRBJ1-2; 9 bases fit TRBD1. The CDR3 spans 16 residues. Germline loops: CDR1 LNHDA, CDR2 SQIVND (reference sequence). Trimming took 6 bases from V and 3 from J; bases not matched to a gene: 11. CDR3 DNA sequence: TGTGCCAGTAGGACCGAACAGGGGGCTGTTGACTATGGCTACACCTTC. As protein: CASRTEQGAVDYGYTF.

This rearrangement joins TRBV13 to TRBJ1-1; maybe TRBD1 (6 bases). Germline loops: CDR1 PRHDT, CDR2 FYEKMQ (reference sequence). This CDR3 is built from 12 residues. V lost 5 bases, J lost 7 bases, and 11 bases lay in between. CDR3 region: CASSAGVGEAFF. DNA of the CDR3: TGTGCCAGCAGCGCAGGGGTAGGTGAAGCTTTCTTT.

The J gene is TRBJ1-1, the V gene TRBV2, with D maybe TRBD1 (6 bases). V lost 5 bases and J 3 bases, leaving 16 bases between the germline ends. CDR1 SNHLY and CDR2 FYNNEI come from the germline V gene. CDR3 length: 15 amino acids. CDR3 DNA sequence: TGTGCCAGCAGTTCCTGGACAGTACGGGACACTGAAGCTTTCTTT. It codes for CASSSWTVRDTEAFF. Using reference TRBV2 and TRBJ1-1 for the parts outside the CDR3, the full variable domain is EPEVTQTPSHQVTQMGQEVILRCVPISNHLYFYWYRQILGQKVEFLVSFYNNEISEKSEIFDDQFSVERPDGSNFTLKIRSTKLEDSAMYFCASSSWTVRDTEAFFGQGTRLTVV.

V is TRBV2 and J is TRBJ2-7; D not resolved. CDR3 length: 15 residues. CDR1 SNHLY and CDR2 FYNNEI come from the germline V gene. V shed 4 bases and J shed 2 bases, with 15 bases lying between them. The CDR3 nucleotides read TGTGCCAGCAGTGGACAACCCGACGATACCTACGAGCAGTACGTC. Translating gives CASSGQPDDTYEQYV.

The rearrangement links TRBV5-1 to TRBJ2-7; 9 bases are shared with TRBD2. The CDR3 runs to 15 residues. Germline values: CDR1 SGHRS, CDR2 YFSETQ. For the CDR3, the DNA is TGCGCCCGCAGCCCGCGGGGGGGGGACCCCTACGAGCAGTACGTC. It specifies CARSPRGGDPYEQYV.

The V call is TRBV24-1, the J call TRBJ1-5; possibly TRBD1 for D (6 bases). Germline V gene lookup returns CDR1 KGHDR and CDR2 SFDVKD. The CDR3 contains 14 residues. V dropped 4 bases and J dropped 4 bases, with 10 bases sitting between them. The CDR3 bases are TGTGCCACCAGTGAAGGGACACCGAATCAGCCCCAGCATTTT. Amino acid sequence: CATSEGTPNQPQHF.

V usage is TRBV7-9 and J usage is TRBJ2-1; 11 nucleotides align to TRBD1. Germline CDR1 and CDR2: SEHNR and FQNEAQ (reference sequence). After removal of 9 bases from V and 6 bases from J, the junction contained 4 bases not matched to a gene. The CDR3 spans 13 residues. CDR3 loop: CARPGQGGNEQFF. DNA of the CDR3: TGTGCCAGGCCGGGACAGGGGGGCAATGAGCAGTTCTTC.

Comment on this clone: The same CDR3 arises from other DNA sequences in this sample as well. The V gene is TRBV10-3, the J gene TRBJ1-5; no clear D. V was cut by 0 bases and J by 2 bases, with 5 bases left in between. CDR1 is ENHRY and CDR2 is SYGVKD in the germline V gene. CDR3 size: 14 residues. In DNA, the CDR3 is TGTGCCATCAGTGAGTCGGGAGGCAATCAGCCCCAGCATTTT. It encodes CAISESGGNQPQHF.

The chain is built from TRBV20-1 and TRBJ2-3; D unclear. Germline V lookup: CDR1 DFQATT, CDR2 SNEGSKA (reference sequence). Trimming shortened V by 8 bases and J by 5 bases, and 11 bases separated the two germline ends. CDR3 length: 11 residues. The CDR3 reads CSPSDRDTQYF. CDR3 sequence (DNA): TGCAGTCCATCCGATAGAGATACGCAGTATTTT.

As concerns this clone: Additional DNA sequences in this sample encode the identical CDR3. The chain links TRBV9 to TRBJ2-5; TRBD1 matches 8 bases. This CDR3 contains 15 residues. V gave up 0 bases and J gave up 5 bases; unmatched junction bases: 6. Per the germline V gene, CDR1 is SGDLS and CDR2 is YYNGEE. CDR3 region: CASSVAQGAGETQYF. The DNA of the CDR3 is TGTGCCAGCAGCGTAGCGCAGGGGGCTGGCGAGACCCAGTACTTC.

The V and J genes are TRBV11-2 and TRBJ2-5; perhaps TRBD1 as D (7 bases). The germline gives CDR1 SGHAT, CDR2 FQNNGV. The length of the CDR3 is 17 residues. V lost 6 bases, J lost 1 base, and 21 bases lay in between. In DNA, the CDR3 is TGTGCCAGCAGTCATCCCACCAGGGGGGCTGTCCAAGAGACCCAGTACTTC. It is translated as CASSHPTRGAVQETQYF. The variable domain in full, with the rest retrieved from reference TRBV11-2 and TRBJ2-5, is EAGVAQSPRYKIIEKRQSVAFWCNPISGHATLYWYQQILGQGPKLLIQFQNNGVVDDSQLPKDRFSAERLKGVDSTLKIQPAKLEDSAVYLCASSHPTRGAVQETQYFGPGTRLLVL.

The chain has TRBV6-2 or TRBV6-3 and TRBJ1-2; TRBD1 might be the D (6 bases). This CDR3 region has 16 residues. Trimming took 4 bases from V and 4 from J, leaving 19 bases between them. Looked up from germline, CDR1 is MNHEY and CDR2 is SVGEGT. The CDR3 loop is CASSSDSSPLSYGYTF. The CDR3 DNA follows: TGTGCCAGCAGTTCGGACAGCTCACCACTCAGCTATGGCTACACCTTC.

This clone showed up just once. This sequence joins TRBV7-7 and TRBJ2-5; TRBD2 aligns across 12 bases. The junction had 8 bases not matched to a gene; V was cut back by 1 base and J by 2 bases. Germline CDR1 SSHAT, CDR2 FNYEAQ (reference sequence). The CDR3 is 18 amino acids. The CDR3 bases are TGTGCCAGCAGCTTAGGGTTACTAGCGGGGGGAGAGCAAGAGACCCAGTACTTC. Translating it yields CASSLGLLAGGEQETQYF.